Below, 27 T cell receptor beta chains from the same sample are listed, as sequenced in a study of blood T cell repertoires in COVID-19. Here immunoSEQ multiplex PCR was the method, and the copy in TCRdb shows in-frame clones only, minus some. The sample lists roughly 100,000 clones; 70% to 85% were seen once. Sequenced input: peripheral blood. The receptors were sampled from a man aged 55 to 70 with active or convalescent COVID-19.

The chain uses TRBV19 and TRBJ2-1; TRBD1 might be the D (5 bases). The CDR3 has 12 amino acids. The germline gives CDR1 LNHDA, CDR2 SQIVND (reference sequence). V was clipped by 5 bases and J by 15 bases, with 17 bases between them. The CDR3 is CASSSEVTGPFF. The CDR3 DNA follows: TGTGCCAGTAGTTCCGAGGTCACAGGCCCGTTCTTC.

This chain links TRBV28 with TRBJ2-1, with 7 bases that match TRBD2. The CDR3 loop spans 15 amino acids. Germline CDR1 reads MDHEN; CDR2 reads SYDVKM. V shed 2 bases and J 12 bases; nucleotides not matched to a gene: 13. CDR3 sequence reads: CASSLDSSGPSGQFF. Written as DNA, the CDR3 is TGTGCCAGCAGTTTAGATTCTAGCGGCCCTTCTGGGCAGTTCTTC. The full variable domain, with the rest looked up from reference TRBV28 and TRBJ2-1, is DVKVTQSSRYLVKRTGEKVFLECVQDMDHENMFWYRQDPGLGLRLIYFSYDVKMKEKGDIPEGYSVSREKKERFSLILESASTNQTSMYLCASSLDSSGPSGQFFGPGTRLTVL.

V gene TRBV29-1 combines with J gene TRBJ2-7; 7 positions agree with TRBD1. Trimming took 3 bases from V and 4 from J; bases not matched to a gene: 9. This CDR3 is 14 amino acids long. CDR1 SQVTM and CDR2 ANQGSEA come from the germline V gene. As DNA, the CDR3 is TGCAGCGTTGATGGGCAGGGGGAAGATTACGAGCAGTACTTC. It yields the protein CSVDGQGEDYEQYF.

This chain uses TRBV6-5 with TRBJ2-2; D is uncertain. V lost 0 bases to trimming and J lost 1 base, with 9 bases between them. This CDR3 contains 16 residues. Germline-derived CDR1 and CDR2 are MNHEY and SVGAGI. Written as DNA, the CDR3 is TGTGCCAGCAGTTACTCATCGCAGGTGAACACCGGGGAGCTGTTTTTT. Amino acid sequence: CASSYSSQVNTGELFF.

V gene TRBV5-8 combines with J gene TRBJ2-3, with 10 bases aligning to TRBD2. CDR1 and CDR2 from the germline V gene are SGHTS and YDEGEE. CDR3 length equals 16 residues. J gave up 2 bases and V 5 bases, and 8 bases lay outside the gene matches. This chain's CDR3 is CASRPGTSAYTDTQYF. The CDR3 nucleotides are TGTGCCAGCAGACCGGGGACTAGCGCCTACACAGATACGCAGTATTTT.

This chain joins TRBV6-5 and TRBJ1-1; 7 nucleotides align to TRBD1. The CDR3 sequence is 14 residues long. CDR1 and CDR2 from the germline V gene are MNHEY and SVGAGI. The V and J ends lost 5 bases and 2 bases, in that order; junction bases with no gene match: 5. The chain's CDR3 is CASSPPGGNTEAFF. Written as DNA, the CDR3 is TGTGCCAGCAGTCCCCCAGGGGGTAACACTGAAGCTTTCTTT.

Turning to this clone: Other DNA sequences within the sample encode an identical CDR3. The chain has TRBV7-9 and TRBJ2-1; 8 bases map to TRBD1. With V trimmed by 4 bases and J by 1 base, 3 bases remained unmatched. The V gene's germline CDR1 is SEHNR and CDR2 FQNEAQ (reference sequence). CDR3 length: 15 amino acids. CDR3 sequence (DNA): TGTGCCAGCAGCTCCGGGACAGGTTCCTACAATGAGCAGTTCTTC. It is translated as CASSSGTGSYNEQFF.

On this clone: The sample holds other DNA sequences that translate to the same CDR3. V and J are TRBV19 and TRBJ2-1, with D unresolved. This CDR3 contains 15 residues. The V end lost 4 bases, the J end lost 1 base, and 11 bases lay between the germline ends. Per germline, CDR1 LNHDA and CDR2 SQIVND (reference sequence). CDR3 loop: CASSTLGGSYNEQFF. CDR3 bases: TGTGCCAGTAGTACCCTCGGCGGTTCCTACAATGAGCAGTTCTTC.

The CDR3 DNA follows: TGTGCCAGCAGAAAAAGACAGGGAGGCAAGAGTGAAAAACTGTTTTTT. It is translated as CASRKRQGGKSEKLFF. J is TRBJ1-4 and V is TRBV5-8; 7 nucleotides match TRBD1. V shed 5 bases, J shed 7 bases, and the junction held 14 bases outside the gene matches. CDR1 SGHTS and CDR2 YDEGEE come from the germline V gene. The CDR3 spans 16 residues.

The J gene is TRBJ2-7, the V gene TRBV11-2; D unclear. The CDR3 is 11 amino acids. CDR1 is SGHAT and CDR2 is FQNNGV in the germline V gene. V was cut by 2 bases and J by 5 bases, with 4 bases left in between. In DNA, the CDR3 is TGTGCCAGCAGCTTAACGGACGAGCAGTACTTC. Translated: CASSLTDEQYF.

The rearrangement uses TRBV5-6 and TRBJ2-5; possible D gene TRBD2, 5 bases. Between the trimmed V and J ends, which lost 0 bases and 5 bases, there was a span of 11 bases. The CDR3 is made up of 14 amino acids. In germline, CDR1 is SGHDT, CDR2 YYEEEE. The CDR3 region has the DNA TGTGCCAGCAGCTTGGGTGACGGGATGGAGACCCAGTACTTC. Translating gives CASSLGDGMETQYF.

With regard to this clone: The same CDR3 can be traced to other DNA sequences in this sample. The chain couples TRBV4-3 to TRBJ1-2; 8 bases are a match to TRBD1. Trimming cost V 1 base and J 7 bases; bases outside gene matches: 11. Germline V lookup: CDR1 LGHNA, CDR2 YSLEER. This CDR3 is 16 amino acids long. CDR3 sequence (DNA): TGCGCCAGCAGCCAAGCCCGCCGACAGGGGCGAATTGGCTACACCTTC. Translated, it gives CASSQARRQGRIGYTF.

The gene calls are TRBV5-6 and TRBJ1-5; D call uncertain. The length of the CDR3 is 14 residues. Deletions cut 0 bases from V and 5 bases from J, with 9 bases between. Germline V gives CDR1 SGHDT, CDR2 YYEEEE. CDR3: CASSLGSPYQPQHF. Written as DNA, the CDR3 is TGTGCCAGCAGCTTGGGGAGCCCCTATCAGCCCCAGCATTTT.

This clone was recorded at least ten times. The chain combines TRBV6-6 with TRBJ2-1; 13 nucleotides line up with TRBD2. CDR1 is MNHNY and CDR2 is SVGAGI in the germline V gene (reference sequence). The CDR3 has 17 residues. V was clipped by 5 bases and J by 10 bases; unmatched bases: 14. The CDR3 coding sequence is TGTGCCAGCAGTCCCGGGACTAGCGGGATGAAGCGTGAAGAGCAGTTCTTC. Its translation is CASSPGTSGMKREEQFF.

This clone was detected a few times. Here the CDR3 DNA reads TGTGCCAGCAGCGTCACGACCGGGAGGGATACGCAGTATTTT. Translation: CASSVTTGRDTQYF. The rearrangement uses TRBV7-9 and TRBJ2-3; 7 nucleotides agree with TRBD2. Germline loops: CDR1 SEHNR, CDR2 FQNEAQ (reference sequence). The trim removed 5 bases at V and 6 bases at J, leaving 8 bases unmatched. The CDR3 covers 14 residues.

In DNA, the CDR3 is TGTGCCAGCAGCGGGACAGGGGGCCGGTATGGCTACACCTTC. It specifies CASSGTGGRYGYTF. This chain connects TRBV27 to TRBJ1-2, with 12 nucleotides matching TRBD1. The J segment lost 5 bases and the V segment lost 6 bases, leaving 4 bases of the junction unmatched. The length of the CDR3 is 14 residues. The germline V gene encodes CDR1 MNHEY and CDR2 SMNVEV (reference sequence).

The chain carries TRBV7-2 and TRBJ2-2; TRBD2 might be the D (6 bases). Germline CDR1 reads SGHTA; CDR2 reads FQGNSA. V was clipped by 6 bases and J by 7 bases, with 15 bases between them. This CDR3 has 14 amino acids. This chain's CDR3 is CASRSPGRLGELFF. CDR3 in DNA: TGTGCCAGCAGATCCCCCGGGAGACTCGGGGAGCTGTTTTTT. The entire variable domain, with the rest obtained from reference TRBV7-2 and TRBJ2-2, is as follows: GAGVSQSPSNKVTEKGKDVELRCDPISGHTALYWYRQSLGQGLEFLIYFQGNSAPDKSGLPSDRFSAERTGGSVSTLTIQRTQQEDSAVYLCASRSPGRLGELFFGEGSRLTVL.

The J gene is TRBJ2-2, the V gene TRBV11-3; no clear D. The CDR3 contains 13 residues. Trimming left V 5 bases short and J 6 bases short, with 10 bases between. The germline V gene has CDR1 SGHNT and CDR2 YENEEA. The CDR3 loop reads CASSPREPGELFF. In DNA form, the CDR3 reads TGTGCCAGCAGCCCGCGAGAGCCCGGGGAGCTGTTTTTT.

The chain couples TRBV7-8 to TRBJ2-1; D is possibly TRBD2 (5 bases). Germline V gives CDR1 SGHVS, CDR2 FQNEAQ. V lost 3 bases and J lost 9, with 18 bases in between. CDR3 size: 15 residues. CDR3: CASSFSSGVSAEQFF. The CDR3 DNA is TGTGCCAGCAGCTTTTCAAGCGGTGTTTCGGCTGAGCAGTTCTTC.

The genes are TRBV6-5 and TRBJ2-7; the D gene is possibly TRBD2 (5 bases). CDR3 size: 16 residues. Between the trimmed V and J ends, which lost 4 bases and 3 bases, there was a span of 19 bases. Per germline, CDR1 MNHEY and CDR2 SVGAGI. The chain's CDR3 is CASSFSEQAEYYEQYV. The CDR3 bases are TGTGCCAGCAGTTTTTCGGAGCAAGCGGAGTACTACGAGCAGTACGTC.

This rearrangement joins TRBV5-4 to TRBJ1-5; unclear D gene. There are 13 residues in the CDR3. CDR1 and CDR2 from the germline V gene are SGHNT and YYREEE (reference sequence). Deletions cut 3 bases from V and 6 bases from J, with 10 bases between. In nucleotides, the CDR3 is TGTGCCAGCAGCTCGGGTAGCGGTCAGCCCCAGCATTTT. This translates into CASSSGSGQPQHF.

The DNA of the CDR3 is TGTGCCAGCAGTTTATCAAGCGGAGGACGCAATGAGCAGTTCTTC. This codes for CASSLSSGGRNEQFF. The chain carries TRBV28 and TRBJ2-1, with a weak D call TRBD2 (5 bases). This CDR3 has 15 amino acids. Germline CDR1 and CDR2: MDHEN and SYDVKM. Deletions cut 1 base from V and 6 bases from J, with 13 bases between.

The chain joins TRBV19 to TRBJ2-1; 9 positions agree with TRBD1. The germline CDR1 and CDR2 sequences are LNHDA and SQIVND (reference sequence). Germline trimming cut 0 bases from V and 12 bases from J; bases unmatched to any gene: 9. The CDR3 loop spans 15 amino acids. CDR3 bases: TGTGCCAGTAGTATAGATTGGACAGGGGACTTGGGGCAGTTCTTC. The encoded protein is CASSIDWTGDLGQFF. The full variable domain, with the rest looked up from reference TRBV19 and TRBJ2-1, is DGGITQSPKYLFRKEGQNVTLSCEQNLNHDAMYWYRQDPGQGLRLIYYSQIVNDFQKGDIAEGYSVSREKKESFPLTVTSAQKNPTAFYLCASSIDWTGDLGQFFGPGTRLTVL.

The CDR3 coding sequence is TGTGCCAGCAGCCTGGGACAGGCGAACACTGAAGCTTTCTTT. The encoded protein is CASSLGQANTEAFF. The V call is TRBV11-2, the J call TRBJ1-1; the match to TRBD1 covers 8 bases. The CDR3 contains 14 residues. Germline V gene data show CDR1 as SGHAT and CDR2 as FQNNGV. V dropped 5 bases and J dropped 1; count of bases not matched to a gene: 3.

This clone came up a few times. The chain is built from TRBV29-1 and TRBJ1-2; the match to TRBD1 covers 8 bases. With 4 bases clipped from V and 8 bases from J, the junction kept 6 bases outside the gene matches. CDR1 SQVTM and CDR2 ANQGSEA come from the germline V gene. The CDR3 runs to 12 residues. Here the CDR3 reads CSVGGQGQGYTF. For the CDR3, the DNA is TGCAGCGTTGGCGGACAGGGACAGGGCTACACCTTC.

The V and J genes are TRBV5-4 and TRBJ2-2, with 7 positions matching TRBD1. Germline V gene lookup returns CDR1 SGHNT and CDR2 YYREEE (reference sequence). V shed 4 bases, J shed 0 bases, and the junction held 6 bases outside the gene matches. The CDR3 contains 16 residues. The CDR3 loop is CASSLNRGSNTGELFF. The CDR3 region has the DNA TGTGCCAGCAGCCTCAACAGGGGCTCGAACACCGGGGAGCTGTTTTTT.

This rearrangement joins TRBV5-1 to TRBJ2-5; D call uncertain. V was pared by 4 bases and J by 1 base, with 2 bases between. Germline CDR1 is SGHRS and CDR2 is YFSETQ. CDR3 length equals 11 residues. DNA of the CDR3: TGCGCCAGCAGCCGCCAAGAGACCCAGTACTTC. It is translated as CASSRQETQYF.